This T cell receptor beta chain is drawn from a study of regulatory T cells in long-lasting Graves disease. This clonotype was counted at least ten times. Both iRepertoire HTBI primers and Arm-PCR of CDR3 regions were used to build the TCR beta libraries. TCRdb re-called the multiplex PCR reads through MiXCR, storing one row per CDR3 protein. The table records hundreds of thousands of distinct CDR3 sequences, under 20% of them present only once. Time point reported: newly diagnosed GD, antithyroid drugs for less than 3 months. Isolated PBMC RNA provided the starting material for the TCR library. The CDR3 consists of 17 residues. The trim removed 6 bases at V and 2 bases at J, leaving 10 bases unmatched. Germline V CDR1 and CDR2: MNHEY, SMNVEV (reference sequence). These data were likewise used in another study, on T cells in Graves' hyperthyroidism and ophthalmopathy.

This clonotype originated in a woman in her thirties with Graves disease. The chain carries TRBV27 and TRBJ2-2; 9 nucleotides align to TRBD2. The sample here was peripheral blood mononuclear cells (PBMCs), taken at new diagnosis, from a patient treated with antithyroid drugs. In DNA, the CDR3 is TGTGCCAGCAGCACCCCCTTGACTAGCGGAAACACCGGGGAGCTGTTTTTT. Amino acid sequence: CASSTPLTSGNTGELFF.